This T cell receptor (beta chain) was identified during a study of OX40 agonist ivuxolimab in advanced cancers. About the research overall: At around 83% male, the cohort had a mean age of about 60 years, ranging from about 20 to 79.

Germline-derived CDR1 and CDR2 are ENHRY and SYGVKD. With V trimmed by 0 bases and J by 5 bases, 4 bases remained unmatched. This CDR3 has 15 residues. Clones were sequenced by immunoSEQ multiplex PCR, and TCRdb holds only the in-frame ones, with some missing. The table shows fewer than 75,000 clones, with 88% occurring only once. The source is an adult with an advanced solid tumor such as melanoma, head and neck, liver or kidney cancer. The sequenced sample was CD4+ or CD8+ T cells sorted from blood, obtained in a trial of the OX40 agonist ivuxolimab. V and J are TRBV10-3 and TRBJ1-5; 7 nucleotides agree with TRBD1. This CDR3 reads CAISESGRGHQPQHF. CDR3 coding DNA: TGTGCCATCAGTGAGTCGGGAAGGGGGCATCAGCCCCAGCATTTT.